The rows below give T cell receptor beta chains drawn from one sample of a study of T cell repertoires in cytomegalovirus infection. Each CDR3 protein is one row after TCRdb ran MiXCR on the reads. Altogether about 140,000 distinct CDR3 sequences are present, about 6.3% being singletons, with the ten largest covering around 17%. The specimen sequenced was PBMCs. The receptors come from a human donor in good health (CMV status not recorded). Some clones in this sample may be carry-over from other donors' samples. CDR3s include the opening cysteine and the closing phenylalanine or tryptophan. A D gene is named only where the DNA matches it firmly. The listing skips clone size in some rows; elsewhere it reads once, few, many or a size class.

v_gene	j_gene	abundance	d_gene	CDR3nt	CDR3aa
TRBV19	TRBJ1-1	NA	NA	TGTGCCAGTACCCCGGACAGAATGAACACTGAAGCTTTCTTT	CASTPDRMNTEAFF
TRBV5-1	TRBJ1-1	NA	TRBD1	TGCGCCAGCAGCTTCGACAGGGGAGGAAGAACTGAAGCTTTCTTT	CASSFDRGGRTEAFF
TRBV30	TRBJ2-3	few	TRBD2	TGTGCCTGGAGTGTAGCGGGGGGGCGAAATACGCAGTATTTT	CAWSVAGGRNTQYF
TRBV29-1	TRBJ2-6	many	NA	TGCAGCGTTTACCGGGGAGGTGGTGGGGCCAACGTCCTGACTTTC	CSVYRGGGGANVLTF
TRBV6-1	TRBJ2-2	many	NA	TGTGCCAGCAGCCGTTCGAACACCGGGGAGCTGTTTTTT	CASSRSNTGELFF
TRBV19	TRBJ2-5	many	NA	TGTGCCAGTAGTCCACGGGGGTACTCCGGGGAGACCCAGTACTTC	CASSPRGYSGETQYF
TRBV10-3	TRBJ1-5	NA	NA	TGTGCCATCAGTGAGTCAATTTTGAGAGATAGCAATCAGCCCCAGCATTTT	CAISESILRDSNQPQHF
TRBV2	TRBJ2-3	many	NA	TGTGCCGGTCAGAGCCCCTTCACAGATACGCAGTATTTT	CAGQSPFTDTQYF
TRBV20-1	TRBJ2-7	NA	NA	TGCAGTGCTGCTATGACAGCCCACTACGAGCAGTACTTC	CSAAMTAHYEQYF
TRBV12-3/TRBV12-4	TRBJ1-5	many	NA	TGTGCCAGCAGTTACCGGGAAATGAATAGCAATCAGCCCCAGCATTTT	CASSYREMNSNQPQHF
TRBV15	TRBJ1-1	many	NA	TGTGCCACCAGCTTCTCCCTGAACACTGAAGCTTTCTTT	CATSFSLNTEAFF
TRBV19	TRBJ1-5	many	NA	TGTGCCAGTAGTATAGTCGGGGTCAATCAGCCCCAGCATTTT	CASSIVGVNQPQHF
TRBV12-3/TRBV12-4	TRBJ1-2	few	TRBD1	TGTGCCAGCAGTTTAGGGGGACAGGGGTTTTTCTATGGCTACACCTTC	CASSLGGQGFFYGYTF
TRBV12-3/TRBV12-4	TRBJ1-5	many	NA	TGTGCCAGCAGCCGAACAGGGACCAATCAGCCCCAGCATTTT	CASSRTGTNQPQHF
TRBV5-5	TRBJ2-1	many	TRBD2	TGTGCCAGCAGCTTACTTAGCGGGGGGGGTTACAATGAGCAGTTCTTC	CASSLLSGGGYNEQFF
TRBV7-7	TRBJ2-5	NA	NA	TGTGCTAGCAGCGCCGGGACCCACCAAGAGACCCAGTACTTC	CASSAGTHQETQYF
TRBV7-9	TRBJ2-7	many	NA	TGTGCCAGCAGACCTCGGGGGCCTCCGGGACAGACGACCTACGAGCAGTACTTC	CASRPRGPPGQTTYEQYF
TRBV27	TRBJ1-2	NA	TRBD1	TGTGCCAGCAGTTTAAGCTCGCGTGTCGGACAGGGACGGGGCTACACCTTC	CASSLSSRVGQGRGYTF
TRBV4-2	TRBJ2-1	many	TRBD2	TGTGCCAGCAGCCAAGGTCGCGGGGGGGGAGACAATGAGCAGTTCTTC	CASSQGRGGGDNEQFF
TRBV6-2/TRBV6-3	TRBJ1-2	many	TRBD1	TGTGCCAGCAGTTACCTGGGACAGAACTATGGCTACACCTTC	CASSYLGQNYGYTF
TRBV20-1	TRBJ1-3	few	NA	TGCAGTGCTAGAGATTCGTGGTCTGGAAACACCATATATTTT	CSARDSWSGNTIYF
TRBV12-3/TRBV12-4	TRBJ2-1	few	TRBD2	TGTGCCAGCAGTTTCCTAGCGGGGTCTAAACCAGGCAATGAGCAGTTCTTC	CASSFLAGSKPGNEQFF
TRBV28	TRBJ2-2	many	NA	TGTGCCAGCAGCCCGATTTCGGGGTCGGACACCGGGGAGCTGTTTTTT	CASSPISGSDTGELFF